Below, 28 T cell receptor beta chains from the same sample are listed, as sequenced in a study of identical twins. MiXCR, run by TCRdb on the 5' RACE reads, gives a single entry per CDR3 protein. Here the sample spans around 1.7 million distinct CDR3 sequences, about 30% being singletons. The sequenced sample was cord blood. The receptors stem from a newborn girl in good health.

The chain uses TRBV20-1 and TRBJ1-2; D is uncertain. This CDR3 has 14 amino acids. Between the trimmed V and J ends, which lost 1 base and 4 bases, there was a span of 13 bases. Germline lookup yields CDR1 DFQATT and CDR2 SNEGSKA (reference sequence). The CDR3 bases are TGCAGTGCTAGAGGGTTTCAGGTGGGCTATGGCTACACCTTC. Protein product: CSARGFQVGYGYTF.

This clonotype was recorded only once. CDR3: CAIMGNTGELFF. Here the CDR3 DNA reads TGTGCCATCATGGGGAACACCGGGGAGCTGTTTTTT. The rearrangement links TRBV10-3 to TRBJ2-2; D gene uncertain. Trimming pared 7 bases from V and 1 base from J, leaving 4 bases between. The CDR3 loop spans 12 amino acids. Germline V gene lookup returns CDR1 ENHRY and CDR2 SYGVKD.

This clonotype was detected ten times or more. The chain joins TRBV29-1 to TRBJ2-4; tentative D call: TRBD2 (6 bases). The V gene's germline CDR1 is SQVTM and CDR2 ANQGSEA. CDR3 size: 16 residues. Trimming shortened V by 4 bases and J by 0 bases, and 16 bases separated the two germline ends. CDR3: CSVGSGSVVAKNIQYF. The CDR3 nucleotides read TGCAGCGTTGGGTCCGGGAGTGTCGTAGCCAAAAACATTCAGTACTTC.

The sample holds a few counts of this clonotype. The V and J genes are TRBV28 and TRBJ2-1, with no clear D. The CDR3 sequence is 14 residues long. V was cut by 2 bases and J by 5 bases, with 10 bases left in between. Germline CDR1 is MDHEN and CDR2 is SYDVKM. CDR3 bases: TGTGCCAGCAGTTTAAGTCTCGAAAACAATGAGCAGTTCTTC. Translated, it gives CASSLSLENNEQFF.

With regard to this clonotype: Relative to the germline gene, one junction end is altered; a read error may explain this. The chain combines TRBV12-3 or TRBV12-4 with TRBJ2-1; 8 bases align to TRBD2. This CDR3 spans 15 amino acids. The DNA of the CDR3 is TGTGCCGGCAGGTCGAGCGGGAGCCGTCGCGATGAGCAGTTCTTC. It codes for CAGRSSGSRRDEQFF.

The table lists this clonotype with a few counts. The chain uses TRBV12-3 or TRBV12-4 and TRBJ1-5; a weak D match, TRBD1 (5 bases). Trimming left V 2 bases short and J 0 bases short, with 11 bases between. The CDR3 consists of 16 residues. CDR3 nucleotide sequence: TGTGCCAGCAGTTTAACAGGTTCCTTTAGCAATCAGCCCCAGCATTTT. Amino acid sequence: CASSLTGSFSNQPQHF.

The chain joins TRBV5-1 to TRBJ2-7; D is uncertain. Germline V gives CDR1 SGHRS, CDR2 YFSETQ. This CDR3 has 15 amino acids. V lost 1 base and J lost 2, with 13 bases in between. Here the CDR3 DNA reads TGCGCCAGCAGCTTGTACAGTCTCATAACCTACGAGCAGTACTTC. Protein product: CASSLYSLITYEQYF. The full variable domain, rest sourced from reference TRBV5-1 and TRBJ2-7, is KAGVTQTPRYLIKTRGQQVTLSCSPISGHRSVSWYQQTPGQGLQFLFEYFSETQRNKGNFPGRFSGRQFSNSRSEMNVSTLELGDSALYLCASSLYSLITYEQYFGPGTRLTVT.

The chain links TRBV5-4 to TRBJ2-1, with D possibly called TRBD1 or TRBD2 (6 bases each). The CDR3 runs 15 residues. Germline CDR1 and CDR2: SGHNT and YYREEE (reference sequence). V dropped 1 base and J dropped 3 bases, with 11 bases sitting between them. DNA of the CDR3: TGTGCCAGCAGCTTGCACGGGGGCGTCTACAATGAGCAGTTCTTC. This translates into CASSLHGGVYNEQFF.

This clonotype was detected only a few times. This sequence joins TRBV20-1 and TRBJ2-3; TRBD1 matches 8 bases. Unmatched junction bases numbered 6, after V lost 1 base and J lost 3 bases. The CDR3 has 15 amino acids. The germline CDR1 and CDR2 sequences are DFQATT and SNEGSKA (reference sequence). The CDR3 nucleotides are TGCAGTGCTAGAGTCCCACAGGGGGAGACAGATACGCAGTATTTT. The encoded protein is CSARVPQGETDTQYF.

V and J are TRBV10-3 and TRBJ1-6; 8 positions match TRBD1. The V segment lost 2 bases and the J segment 7 bases; nucleotides outside the gene matches: 4. The CDR3 consists of 15 residues. CDR1 is ENHRY and CDR2 is SYGVKD in the germline V gene. CDR3 DNA: TGTGCCATCAGTGAGAGGACAGGGAGAAATTCACCCCTCCACTTT. Protein product: CAISERTGRNSPLHF.

J is TRBJ2-1 and V is TRBV11-2; 9 positions agree with TRBD2. Germline CDR1 is SGHAT and CDR2 is FQNNGV. This CDR3 comprises 16 residues. Trimming took 2 bases from V and 6 from J; bases not matched to a gene: 8. Here the CDR3 reads CASSLSISGGPNEQFF. CDR3 sequence (DNA): TGTGCCAGCAGCTTAAGTATCAGCGGGGGGCCCAATGAGCAGTTCTTC.

The chain uses TRBV2 and TRBJ2-7, with D possibly being TRBD2 (6 bases). The CDR3 totals 15 residues. Germline assignment: CDR1 SNHLY and CDR2 FYNNEI. Deletions cut 4 bases from V and 4 bases from J, with 17 bases between. The CDR3: CASSVSWRAGYEQYF. CDR3 coding DNA: TGTGCCAGCAGTGTTAGTTGGAGGGCAGGGTACGAGCAGTACTTC. The entire variable domain, with the rest obtained from reference TRBV2 and TRBJ2-7, is as follows: EPEVTQTPSHQVTQMGQEVILRCVPISNHLYFYWYRQILGQKVEFLVSFYNNEISEKSEIFDDQFSVERPDGSNFTLKIRSTKLEDSAMYFCASSVSWRAGYEQYFGPGTRLTVT.

This clonotype occurred a few times. The chain recombines TRBV29-1 with TRBJ2-7, with TRBD1 matching 9 bases. After removal of 7 bases from V and 5 bases from J, the junction contained 9 bases not matched to a gene. The CDR3 is 13 residues long. CDR1 and CDR2 (germline): SQVTM, ANQGSEA. The CDR3 loop is CSAAGTGRDEQYF. CDR3 nucleotide sequence: TGCAGCGCAGCCGGGACAGGGCGGGACGAGCAGTACTTC.

Notes on this clonotype: Germline is not matched at one junction end, which may reflect a read error. The gene calls are TRBV14 and TRBJ2-1; possible D gene TRBD1, 5 bases. From germline, CDR1 is SGHDN and CDR2 FVKESK. CDR3 length: 15 residues. CDR3 loop: CATSSLDSSYNEQFF. The CDR3 nucleotides read TGTGCCACCAGCAGTCTAGACAGCTCCTACAATGAGCAGTTCTTC.

As to this clonotype: A much larger clone lies one base from this, so it may be a read error. The J gene is TRBJ2-4, the V gene TRBV12-3 or TRBV12-4, with TRBD1 identical over 9 bases. Matching the DNA end better, TRBJ2-7 makes the J call doubtful. The CDR3 totals 13 residues. CDR3 DNA sequence: TGTGCCAGCCCGGGACAGGGTGGCTACGAGCAGTACTTC. Translated: CASPGQGGYEQYF.

This clonotype appeared many times. This sequence joins TRBV12-3 or TRBV12-4 and TRBJ2-1; 8 bases map to TRBD2. The CDR3 runs 15 residues. V gave up 6 bases and J gave up 5 bases; unmatched junction bases: 9. For the CDR3, the DNA is TGTGCCAGCAGACCACCGGGACTAGAGAACAATGAGCAGTTCTTC. Translation gives CASRPPGLENNEQFF.

For this clonotype: This may be a read error, as it is one base from a much larger clone. V and J are TRBV4-2 and TRBJ2-1, with 9 bases matching TRBD2. The CDR3 contains 17 residues. The germline gives CDR1 LGHNA, CDR2 YNFKEQ. For the CDR3, the DNA is TGTGCCAGCAGCCAAGATCAAGCTAGCGGGGTCTACAATGGGCAGTTCTTC. Translation gives CASSQDQASGVYNGQFF.

The CDR3 protein is CASSLLGSRADTQYF. CDR3 in DNA: TGTGCCAGCAGCTTACTGGGCAGCAGGGCAGATACGCAGTATTTT. The chain couples TRBV7-2 to TRBJ2-3; weak D call: TRBD1 (5 bases). CDR3 length: 15 residues. Germline CDR1 reads SGHTA; CDR2 reads FQGNSA. The V gene lost 2 bases and the J gene lost 4 bases, with 13 bases spanning the gap.

This clonotype has only a few counts. The J gene is TRBJ2-1, the V gene TRBV12-5, with a weak D call TRBD1 (5 bases). The germline V gene encodes CDR1 LGHNT and CDR2 FRNRAP. V was trimmed by 1 base and J by 0 bases, leaving 13 bases between them. CDR3 length: 17 amino acids. The CDR3, as DNA: TGTGCTAGTGGTTTGGATGACTGGGGCAGCTCCTACAATGAGCAGTTCTTC. It yields the protein CASGLDDWGSSYNEQFF. The variable domain in full, completed from reference TRBV12-5 and TRBJ2-1, reads DARVTQTPRHKVTEMGQEVTMRCQPILGHNTVFWYRQTMMQGLELLAYFRNRAPLDDSGMPKDRFSAEMPDATLATLKIQPSEPRDSAVYFCASGLDDWGSSYNEQFFGPGTRLTVL.

The table lists this clonotype with a few counts. V and J are TRBV7-9 and TRBJ2-7; D not certain. This CDR3 comprises 14 residues. Looked up from germline, CDR1 is SEHNR and CDR2 is FQNEAQ (reference sequence). Trimming took off 1 base at V and 6 bases at J, with 13 bases between the two ends. This CDR3 is CASSLGKGWGEQYF. The CDR3 coding sequence is TGTGCCAGCAGCTTAGGCAAAGGTTGGGGCGAGCAGTACTTC.

This rearrangement joins TRBV11-2 to TRBJ2-7; D could derive from TRBD1 or TRBD2 (5 bases each). V lost 4 bases to trimming and J lost 3 bases, with 13 bases between them. Germline lookup yields CDR1 SGHAT and CDR2 FQNNGV. CDR3 length equals 14 residues. The CDR3 loop reads CASSSPGRLYEQYF. CDR3 nucleotide sequence: TGTGCCAGCAGCTCCCCGGGACGGCTCTACGAGCAGTACTTC.

Note on this clonotype: Mismatch with germline at one junction end may stem from a read error. V usage is TRBV7-2 and J usage is TRBJ2-1; 8 bases agree with TRBD2. CDR3 size: 15 residues. Germline V lookup: CDR1 SGHTA, CDR2 FQGNSA. The CDR3 DNA reads as TGTGCCAGCAGCTTAATCGGGGGGGGTTCCAATGAGCGGTTCTTC. This gives the protein CASSLIGGGSNERFF.

The V gene is TRBV11-2, the J gene TRBJ2-1; the match to TRBD2 covers 13 bases. V gave up 5 bases and J gave up 0 bases; unmatched junction bases: 1. The germline V gene encodes CDR1 SGHAT and CDR2 FQNNGV. The CDR3 is 16 amino acids. This chain's CDR3 is CASSGTSGTSYNEQFF. CDR3 bases: TGTGCCAGCAGCGGGACTAGCGGGACCTCCTACAATGAGCAGTTCTTC.

This chain connects TRBV7-9 to TRBJ1-1; tentative D call: TRBD1 (6 bases). This CDR3 has 16 residues. Between the trimmed V and J ends, which lost 5 bases and 3 bases, there was a span of 19 bases. Germline V gene lookup returns CDR1 SEHNR and CDR2 FQNEAQ (reference sequence). The CDR3 loop reads CASSPQTVKGDTEAFF. Written as DNA, the CDR3 is TGTGCCAGCAGCCCTCAGACAGTCAAGGGGGACACTGAAGCTTTCTTT.

In this sample, this clonotype turned up many times. The rearrangement joins TRBV5-1 to TRBJ1-2, with a possible D match to TRBD1 (5 bases). Trimming took 0 bases from V and 4 from J, leaving 7 bases between them. The germline gives CDR1 SGHRS, CDR2 YFSETQ. There are 13 residues in the CDR3. CDR3 DNA sequence: TGCGCCAGCAGCTTGGGACAGCTCTATGGCTACACCTTC. Its protein product is CASSLGQLYGYTF.

The rearrangement links TRBV12-3 or TRBV12-4 to TRBJ1-6; 9 bases align to TRBD1. Germline trimming cut 4 bases from V and 6 bases from J; bases unmatched to any gene: 7. CDR3 length equals 16 residues. In DNA, the CDR3 is TGTGCCAGCAGTTCCCAGGACAGGGGACTTAATTCACCCCTCCACTTT. Translated: CASSSQDRGLNSPLHF.

The rearrangement uses TRBV20-1 and TRBJ1-5; 7 bases agree with TRBD1. Losses at the gene ends were 1 base for V and 5 bases for J; bases not matched to a gene: 17. Germline V CDR1 and CDR2: DFQATT, SNEGSKA (reference sequence). This CDR3 comprises 18 residues. DNA of the CDR3: TGCAGTGCTAGAGCAAGACAGGGAGGTGTTAGCAGGTATCAGCCCCAGCATTTT. Amino acids: CSARARQGGVSRYQPQHF.

The V call is TRBV7-2, the J call TRBJ2-1; possibly TRBD2 for D (5 bases). CDR1 is SGHTA and CDR2 is FQGNSA in the germline V gene. Trimming took 2 bases from V and 6 from J, leaving 14 bases between them. The CDR3 runs to 15 residues. In DNA form, the CDR3 reads TGTGCCAGCAGCTTAATGTCAGGACTGATCAATGAGCAGTTCTTC. Protein: CASSLMSGLINEQFF.